The TCR beta chain described here comes from a study of T-cell memory formation after mild COVID-19. Looking at the study overall: Largely, the TCR clusters proved donor specific.

Findings and caveats of the study: Researchers found some responding clones in pre-infection memory, a sign that cross-reactive memory joined. Contracting CD8+ clones were enriched in EMRA, CD4+ mainly in CM and EM.

With regard to this clonotype: Its target is not known.

Germline CDR1 reads MGHRA; CDR2 reads YSYEKL. V gave up 9 bases and J gave up 3 bases; unmatched junction bases: 2. This CDR3 has 12 residues. TCRdb re-called the 5' RACE reads through MiXCR, storing one row per CDR3 protein. Here the sample spans around 320,000 distinct CDR3 sequences, roughly an eighth being singletons. What was sequenced was PBMCs or a T cell subset sorted from them (not recorded which). The TCR was taken from a man younger than 35 who had mild COVID-19 (a few samples of this study predate the infection). Cell type and time point are not known. J is TRBJ2-5 and V is TRBV4-1, with 9 nucleotides matching TRBD2. The CDR3 here is CARASGEETQYF. The CDR3 DNA reads TGCGCCAGGGCTAGCGGGGAAGAGACCCAGTACTTC.